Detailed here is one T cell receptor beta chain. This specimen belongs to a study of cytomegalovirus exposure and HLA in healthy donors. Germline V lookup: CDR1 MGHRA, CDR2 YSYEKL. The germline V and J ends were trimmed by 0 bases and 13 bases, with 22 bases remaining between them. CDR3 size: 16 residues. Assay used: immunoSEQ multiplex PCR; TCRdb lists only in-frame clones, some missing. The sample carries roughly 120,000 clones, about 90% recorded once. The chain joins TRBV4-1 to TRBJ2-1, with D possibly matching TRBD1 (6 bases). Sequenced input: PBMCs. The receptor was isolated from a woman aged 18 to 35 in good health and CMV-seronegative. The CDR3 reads CASSQETRGRSQGQFF. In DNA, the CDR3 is TGCGCCAGCAGCCAAGAGACCAGGGGCCGCAGTCAGGGACAGTTCTTC.